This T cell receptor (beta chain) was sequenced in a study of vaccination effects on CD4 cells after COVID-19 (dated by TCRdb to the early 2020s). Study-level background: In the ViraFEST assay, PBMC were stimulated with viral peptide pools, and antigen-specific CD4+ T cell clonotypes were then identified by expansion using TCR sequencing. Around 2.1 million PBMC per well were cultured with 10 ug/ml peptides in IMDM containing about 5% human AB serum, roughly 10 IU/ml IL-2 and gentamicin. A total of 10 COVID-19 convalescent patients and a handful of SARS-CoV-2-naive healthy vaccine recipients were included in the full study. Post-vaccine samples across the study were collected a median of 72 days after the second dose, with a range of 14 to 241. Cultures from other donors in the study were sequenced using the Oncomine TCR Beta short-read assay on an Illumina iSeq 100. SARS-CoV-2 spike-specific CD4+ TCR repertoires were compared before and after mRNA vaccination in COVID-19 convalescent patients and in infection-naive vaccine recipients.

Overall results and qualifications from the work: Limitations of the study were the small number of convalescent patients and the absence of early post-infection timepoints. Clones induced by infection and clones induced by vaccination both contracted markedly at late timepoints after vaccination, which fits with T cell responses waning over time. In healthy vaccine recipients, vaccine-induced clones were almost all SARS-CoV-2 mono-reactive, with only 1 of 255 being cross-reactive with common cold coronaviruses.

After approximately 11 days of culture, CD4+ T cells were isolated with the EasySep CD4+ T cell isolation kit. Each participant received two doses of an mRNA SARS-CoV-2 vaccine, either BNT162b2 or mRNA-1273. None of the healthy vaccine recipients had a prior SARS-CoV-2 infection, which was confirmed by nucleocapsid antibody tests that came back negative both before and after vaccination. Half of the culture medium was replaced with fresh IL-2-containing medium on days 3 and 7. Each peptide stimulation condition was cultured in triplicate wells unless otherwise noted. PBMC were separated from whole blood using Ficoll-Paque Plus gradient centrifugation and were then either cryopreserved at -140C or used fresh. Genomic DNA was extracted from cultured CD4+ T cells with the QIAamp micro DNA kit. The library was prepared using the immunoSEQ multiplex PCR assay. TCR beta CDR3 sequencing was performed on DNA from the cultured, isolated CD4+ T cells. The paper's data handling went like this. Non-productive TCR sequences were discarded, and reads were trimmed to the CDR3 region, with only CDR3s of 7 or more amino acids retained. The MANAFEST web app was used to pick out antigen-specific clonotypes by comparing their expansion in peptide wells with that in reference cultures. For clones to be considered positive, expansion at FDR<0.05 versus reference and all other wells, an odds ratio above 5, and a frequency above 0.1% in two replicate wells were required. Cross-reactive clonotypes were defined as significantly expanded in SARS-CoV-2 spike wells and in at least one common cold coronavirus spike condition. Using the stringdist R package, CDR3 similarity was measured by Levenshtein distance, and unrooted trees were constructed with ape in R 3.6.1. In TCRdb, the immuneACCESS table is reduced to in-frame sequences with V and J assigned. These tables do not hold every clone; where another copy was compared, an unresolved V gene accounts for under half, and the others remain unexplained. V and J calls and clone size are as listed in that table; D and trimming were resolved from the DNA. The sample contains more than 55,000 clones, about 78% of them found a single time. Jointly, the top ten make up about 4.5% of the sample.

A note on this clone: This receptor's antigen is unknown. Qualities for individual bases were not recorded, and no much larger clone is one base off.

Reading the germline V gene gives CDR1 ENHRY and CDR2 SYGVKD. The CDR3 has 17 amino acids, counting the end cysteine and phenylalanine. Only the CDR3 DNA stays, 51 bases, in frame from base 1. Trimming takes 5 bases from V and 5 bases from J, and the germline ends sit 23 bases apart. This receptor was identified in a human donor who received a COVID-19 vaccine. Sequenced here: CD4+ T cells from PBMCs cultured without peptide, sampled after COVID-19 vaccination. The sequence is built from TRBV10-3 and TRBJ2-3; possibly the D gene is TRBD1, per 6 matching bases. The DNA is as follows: TGTGCCATCAGTAGATCAGGCGTACAGGGAGTGGGAGATACGCAGTATTTT. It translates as CAISRSGVQGVGDTQYF.